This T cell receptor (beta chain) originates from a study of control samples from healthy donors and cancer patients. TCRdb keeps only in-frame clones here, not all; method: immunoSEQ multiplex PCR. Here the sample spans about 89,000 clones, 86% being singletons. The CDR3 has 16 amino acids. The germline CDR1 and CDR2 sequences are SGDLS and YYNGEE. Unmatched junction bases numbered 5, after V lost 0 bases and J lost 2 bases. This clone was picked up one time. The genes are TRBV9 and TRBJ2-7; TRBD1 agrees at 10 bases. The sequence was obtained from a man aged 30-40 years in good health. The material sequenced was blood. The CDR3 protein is CASSVGVGTGAYEQYF. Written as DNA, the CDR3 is TGTGCCAGCAGCGTAGGGGTGGGGACAGGGGCCTACGAGCAGTACTTC.